The 9 T cell receptor beta chains below come from one sample, sequenced in a study of CD8+CD57+ T cells in acquired aplastic anemia. Researchers used genomic DNA as the template to profile TCR beta VDJ and CDR3. A single record per CDR3 protein comes from TCRdb applying MiXCR to the reads. Among hundreds of thousands of distinct CDR3 sequences, around 72% were seen once, and the ten largest hold 4%. The sample taken for sequencing was sorted CD4+, CD8+, or CD8+CD57+ T cells (not recorded which) from PBMCs. These receptors originate from a human donor in good health, serving as a control.

On this clonotype: At one of its ends the junction is not consistent with the germline gene, which may arise from a read error. V gene TRBV7-2 combines with J gene TRBJ1-4, with D perhaps matching TRBD1 (6 bases). The length of the CDR3 is 15 residues. Germline lookup yields CDR1 SGHTA and CDR2 FQGNSA. Here the CDR3 reads CASSMSRTDNEQLFF. DNA for the CDR3: TGTGCCAGCAGCATGTCCCGGACAGATAATGAACAACTGTTTTTT.

The chain has TRBV12-3 or TRBV12-4 and TRBJ2-5; D gene uncertain. The tail of the sequence fits TRBJ2-7 better, so the J call may be wrong. This CDR3 comprises 14 residues. CDR3 DNA sequence: TGTGCCAGCAGTCAGGTACACGGAGCCTACGAGCAGTACTTC. Amino acids: CASSQVHGAYEQYF.

This sequence joins TRBV20-1 and TRBJ1-6, with TRBD1 as a possible D gene (6 bases). The CDR3 contains 13 residues. V lost 6 bases, J lost 13 bases, and 19 bases lay in between. CDR1 and CDR2 from the germline V gene are DFQATT and SNEGSKA (reference sequence). The CDR3 is CSASQSGGPPLHF. The CDR3 DNA follows: TGCAGTGCCTCACAGAGCGGGGGCCCTCCCCTCCACTTT.

The rearrangement uses TRBV12-3 or TRBV12-4 and TRBJ1-2; 7 bases match TRBD1. Unmatched junction bases numbered 9, after V lost 4 bases and J lost 4 bases. CDR3 length: 15 amino acids. The CDR3 DNA reads TGTGCCAGCAGTTCAGCGGGGCAGGGGGTCTATGGCTACACCTTC. It specifies CASSSAGQGVYGYTF.

Concerning this clonotype itself: The junction and the germline gene differ at one end; a read error may be behind it. The rearrangement joins TRBV5-1 to TRBJ2-7; D is perhaps TRBD1 (5 bases). CDR3 length: 15 amino acids. Germline assignment: CDR1 SGHRS and CDR2 YFSETQ. The chain's CDR3 is CASSLSQGATYEQYF. CDR3 coding DNA: TGTGCCAGCAGCCTAAGCCAGGGTGCAACCTACGAGCAGTACTTC.

This sequence joins TRBV7-3 and TRBJ2-7; 7 bases match TRBD2. Per germline, CDR1 SGHTA and CDR2 FQGTGA. The CDR3 length is 18 residues. V was pared by 5 bases and J by 4 bases, with 20 bases of the junction left unmatched. CDR3 loop: CASSLRLPGPAGRYEQYF. Written as DNA, the CDR3 is TGTGCCAGCAGCCTTCGATTACCGGGACCAGCGGGGCGGTACGAGCAGTACTTC.

Of note for this clonotype: Because the CDR3 is missing its conserved closing phenylalanine or tryptophan, this is likely a read error. It is unclear where the CDR3 begins or ends on the DNA, so no DNA is shown, and the CDR3 is as TCRdb lists it. V gene TRBV15 combines with J gene TRBJ2-5; TRBD1 is taken as the D call from the table, unchecked against the DNA. Germline CDR1 and CDR2: LNHNV and YYDKDF (reference sequence). The CDR3 is made up of 17 amino acids, end residues included. The CDR3 protein is CATSRGVYSKQPQHFGD.

The chain combines TRBV6-6 with TRBJ2-7, with 8 positions matching TRBD1. Germline assignment: CDR1 MNHNY and CDR2 SVGAGI (reference sequence). The CDR3 covers 14 residues. The junction had 8 bases not matched to a gene; V was cut back by 8 bases and J by 2 bases. The CDR3: CASPFARGPYEQYF. DNA of the CDR3: TGTGCCAGCCCTTTCGCCAGGGGGCCCTACGAGCAGTACTTC.

V and J are TRBV7-9 and TRBJ1-2; tentative D call: TRBD1 (5 bases). V was pared by 2 bases and J by 5 bases, with 12 bases between. Per germline, CDR1 SEHNR and CDR2 FQNEAQ (reference sequence). This CDR3 contains 14 residues. CDR3 region: CASSLRPRVYGYTF. The CDR3 bases are TGTGCCAGCAGCTTAAGGCCCAGGGTGTATGGCTACACCTTC.